The 3 T cell receptor beta chains below come from one sample, sequenced in a study of cytomegalovirus exposure and HLA in healthy donors. Vbeta (60) and Jbeta (13) primers were used in the PCR. The table came from immunoSEQ multiplex PCR; TCRdb's copy has only in-frame clones and leaves some out. The table lists around 100,000 clones. Sequenced sample: PBMCs. All receptors derive from a man aged 50 to 60 in good health and CMV-seronegative.

The V call is TRBV9, the J call TRBJ2-3; 7 bases are a match to TRBD2. Germline CDR1 SGDLS, CDR2 YYNGEE. J lost 1 base, V lost 2 bases, and 13 bases had no gene match. The CDR3 has 18 amino acids. The DNA for the CDR3 is TGTGCCAGCAGCGTTCGCGGGAGCCCTGGGGGAGGCACAGATACGCAGTATTTT. This gives the protein CASSVRGSPGGGTDTQYF. The complete variable domain, with remaining parts taken from reference TRBV9 and TRBJ2-3, reads DSGVTQTPKHLITATGQRVTLRCSPRSGDLSVYWYQQSLDQGLQFLIQYYNGEERAKGNILERFSAQQFPDLHSELNLSSLELGDSALYFCASSVRGSPGGGTDTQYFGPGTRLTVL.

The chain carries TRBV14 and TRBJ1-2; unclear D gene. CDR1 is SGHDN, CDR2 FVKESK, per germline. The CDR3 contains 13 residues. V was trimmed by 1 base and J by 8 bases, leaving 11 bases between them. The chain's CDR3 is CASSQVRGAGYTF. The CDR3 DNA is TGTGCCAGCAGCCAAGTCCGGGGTGCGGGCTACACCTTC.

The rearrangement uses TRBV6-6 and TRBJ2-3; no reliable D call. The germline V and J ends were trimmed by 8 bases and 6 bases, with 12 bases remaining between them. Germline values: CDR1 MNHNY, CDR2 SVGAGI (reference sequence). This CDR3 comprises 12 residues. This chain's CDR3 is CASYEVMDTQYF. CDR3 sequence (DNA): TGTGCCAGCTACGAGGTCATGGATACGCAGTATTTT.